One sample yielded the 22 T cell receptor beta chains listed below, sequenced in a study of beta chain features in type 1 diabetes. The antigens for these receptors are not known. Every isolated RNA sample was fully reverse transcribed, so sequencing captured expressed TCRB transcripts. Only in-frame clones appear in the TCRdb table, and some are missing; sequencing was by immunoSEQ multiplex PCR. The table shows hundreds of thousands of clones, with around 13% occurring only once. General study results and limits: Shorter TCRB CDR3s, moderately but significantly so, were found in Type 1 diabetes patients in all four CD4+ subsets.

The sample was naive CD4+ T cells from blood. The receptors here all came from a woman between 18 and 29 years old with type 1 diabetes.

This clone was observed a handful of times. This chain joins TRBV2 and TRBJ1-2, with 9 bases that match TRBD1. CDR1 is SNHLY, CDR2 FYNNEI, per germline. CDR3 length: 13 amino acids. The ends lost 7 bases at V and 5 bases at J; junction bases unmatched: 5. CDR3 in DNA: TGTGCCAGCAAGCTCGGGACAGGGTATGGCTACACCTTC. It codes for CASKLGTGYGYTF.

Only a few counts were recorded for this clone. One junction end does not reproduce the germline sequence, and a read error may be involved. The rearrangement joins TRBV29-1 to TRBJ2-1; D unclear. This CDR3 region has 11 residues. Germline-derived CDR1 and CDR2 are SQVTM and ANQGSEA. The CDR3 sequence: CSVEVAGTRFF. In DNA, the CDR3 is TGCAGCGTCGAAGTAGCCGGTACGCGGTTCTTC.

This clone was observed a handful of times. The V call is TRBV19, the J call TRBJ1-1; possibly TRBD1 for D (5 bases). The CDR3 totals 15 residues. The V and J ends lost 9 bases and 5 bases respectively, with 22 bases between them. Germline V lookup: CDR1 LNHDA, CDR2 SQIVND (reference sequence). CDR3 amino acids: CASGHPNSGMTEAFF. CDR3 nucleotides: TGTGCCAGCGGACACCCGAACTCAGGGATGACTGAAGCTTTCTTT.

This clone was counted a few times. The chain recombines TRBV5-1 with TRBJ1-3; D gene ambiguous. Germline lookup yields CDR1 SGHRS and CDR2 YFSETQ. Trimming stripped 7 bases from V and 2 bases from J, with 10 bases between. CDR3 length equals 13 residues. The CDR3 sequence is CASREPPGNTIYF. The CDR3 nucleotides are TGCGCCAGCCGAGAACCCCCTGGAAACACCATATATTTT.

This clone was picked up a small number of times. The chain carries TRBV4-2 and TRBJ2-1; no clear D gene. The CDR3 is 13 amino acids. Trimming stripped 0 bases from V and 10 bases from J, with 10 bases between. Per germline, CDR1 LGHNA and CDR2 YNFKEQ. The CDR3 region is CASSQDSRREQFF. CDR3 bases: TGTGCCAGCAGCCAAGACTCCCGCAGGGAGCAGTTCTTC.

The V and J genes are TRBV19 and TRBJ2-3; the match to TRBD2 covers 7 bases. The J segment lost 4 bases and the V segment lost 6 bases, leaving 7 bases of the junction unmatched. The germline gives CDR1 LNHDA, CDR2 SQIVND (reference sequence). The length of the CDR3 is 14 residues. The CDR3 reads CASSPLGGADTQYF. CDR3 nucleotides: TGTGCCAGTAGCCCCCTTGGGGGGGCAGATACGCAGTATTTT.

The genes are TRBV9 and TRBJ2-2; TRBD1 agrees at 7 bases. The CDR3 contains 14 residues. Looked up from germline, CDR1 is SGDLS and CDR2 is YYNGEE. V shed 2 bases, J shed 6 bases, and the junction held 4 bases outside the gene matches. The CDR3 region has the DNA TGTGCCAGCAGCGTCCGACAGGGCCCCGGGGAGCTGTTTTTT. Translation: CASSVRQGPGELFF.

This clone was detected once. The CDR3 is CASSYRFRTSGSGADTQYF. CDR3 coding DNA: TGTGCCAGCAGCTACCGCTTCCGGACTAGCGGGAGTGGGGCAGATACGCAGTATTTT. The chain recombines TRBV7-2 with TRBJ2-3, with TRBD2 matching over 13 bases. CDR1 is SGHTA, CDR2 FQGNSA, per germline. With 4 bases clipped from V and 4 bases from J, the junction kept 14 bases outside the gene matches. The length of the CDR3 is 19 residues.

This clone was picked up a small number of times. The V call is TRBV7-3, the J call TRBJ2-2; D not certain. In germline, CDR1 is SGHTA, CDR2 FQGTGA. This CDR3 comprises 17 residues. Trimming removed 2 bases from V and 4 bases from J, with 17 bases in between. The CDR3 protein is CASSLAPPGAGTGELFF. The CDR3 coding sequence is TGTGCCAGCAGCTTAGCCCCTCCTGGAGCCGGCACCGGGGAGCTGTTTTTT.

The V gene is TRBV29-1, the J gene TRBJ2-5; TRBD2 might be the D (6 bases). The V and J ends lost 1 base and 11 bases respectively, with 17 bases between them. Germline assignment: CDR1 SQVTM and CDR2 ANQGSEA. The CDR3 sequence is 13 residues long. In nucleotides, the CDR3 is TGCAGCGTTGAAGTGGGGGGTTCGGGGGAGCAGTACTTC. Amino acid sequence: CSVEVGGSGEQYF.

As DNA, the CDR3 is TGTGCCAGCAGATGGGACACACATAATTCACCCCTCCACTTT. Protein product: CASRWDTHNSPLHF. V gene TRBV14 combines with J gene TRBJ1-6; possible D gene TRBD1, 6 bases. The CDR3 spans 14 residues. Germline V CDR1 and CDR2: SGHDN, FVKESK. V lost 6 bases and J 5 bases, leaving 11 bases between the germline ends.

V is TRBV7-8 and J is TRBJ2-3, with a weak D call TRBD1 (6 bases). Trimming removed 4 bases from V and 3 bases from J, with 17 bases in between. The CDR3 is 16 residues long. In germline, CDR1 is SGHVS, CDR2 FQNEAQ. Here the CDR3 reads CASSSKRQVRTDTQYF. The DNA of the CDR3 is TGTGCCAGCAGCTCCAAAAGACAGGTTCGGACAGATACGCAGTATTTT. Full variable domain (rest looked up from reference TRBV7-8 and TRBJ2-3): GAGVSQSPRYKVAKRGQDVALRCDPISGHVSLFWYQQALGQGPEFLTYFQNEAQLDKSGLPSDRFFAERPEGSVSTLKIQRTQQEDSAVYLCASSSKRQVRTDTQYFGPGTRLTVL.

In nucleotides, the CDR3 is TGTGCCAGCAGTTTGCGGGGGGCGCCTGGAAACACCATATATTTT. This gives the protein CASSLRGAPGNTIYF. The V call is TRBV27, the J call TRBJ1-3; maybe TRBD1 (6 bases). Trimming pared 3 bases from V and 2 bases from J, leaving 11 bases between. The CDR3 is made up of 15 amino acids. Per the germline V gene, CDR1 is MNHEY and CDR2 is SMNVEV (reference sequence).

This clone was detected only a few times. The V and J genes are TRBV27 and TRBJ2-1; D is possibly TRBD1 (5 bases). The CDR3 totals 13 residues. Germline V CDR1 and CDR2: MNHEY, SMNVEV (reference sequence). The germline V and J ends were trimmed by 8 bases and 9 bases, with 17 bases remaining between them. The chain's CDR3 is CASRRSGNGEQFF. CDR3 DNA: TGTGCCAGCCGTCGCTCAGGGAACGGTGAGCAGTTCTTC.

This chain links TRBV11-1 with TRBJ2-7; tentatively, D is TRBD1 (6 bases). Germline V gene sequence: CDR1 SGHAT, CDR2 FQDESV (reference sequence). The ends were cut back, 3 bases at V and 2 bases at J, with 8 bases in the middle. CDR3 length: 13 amino acids. The CDR3 bases are TGTGCCAGCAGCTTCGGACAGACCTACGAGCAGTACTTC. Amino acids: CASSFGQTYEQYF.

The chain carries TRBV7-2 and TRBJ2-7, with D perhaps matching TRBD1 (5 bases). CDR3 length: 15 residues. Per germline, CDR1 SGHTA and CDR2 FQGNSA. Deletions cut 6 bases from V and 3 bases from J, with 18 bases between. In nucleotides, the CDR3 is TGTGCCAGCAGAGAGGTAGGGGTTGGCCTCTACGAGCAGTACTTC. This sequence encodes CASREVGVGLYEQYF.

This clone was seen more than once but under ten times. This chain uses TRBV5-6 with TRBJ2-7; D perhaps matches TRBD1 (5 bases). The germline V and J ends were trimmed by 2 bases and 2 bases, with 14 bases remaining between them. The length of the CDR3 is 15 residues. Germline values: CDR1 SGHDT, CDR2 YYEEEE. The CDR3 bases are TGTGCCAGCAGCTTCAGGGTTTCGGACGCCTACGAGCAGTACTTC. Protein: CASSFRVSDAYEQYF.

This rearrangement joins TRBV9 to TRBJ1-5; no firm D call. Trimming shortened V by 6 bases and J by 0 bases, and 7 bases separated the two germline ends. This CDR3 region has 13 residues. Per the germline V gene, CDR1 is SGDLS and CDR2 is YYNGEE. The CDR3 DNA reads as TGTGCCAGCACCCCACTTAGCAATCAGCCCCAGCATTTT. Protein: CASTPLSNQPQHF.

This clone was recorded a few times. The J gene is TRBJ1-1, the V gene TRBV7-2; D uncertain. The CDR3 is 13 amino acids. V was trimmed by 3 bases and J by 1 base, leaving 6 bases between them. Germline assignment: CDR1 SGHTA and CDR2 FQGNSA. CDR3 protein: CASSFRQNTEAFF. The CDR3 region has the DNA TGTGCCAGCAGCTTTAGACAGAACACTGAAGCTTTCTTT.

The chain joins TRBV10-3 to TRBJ1-5; no definite D call. The CDR3 totals 13 residues. V dropped 7 bases and J dropped 7 bases, with 14 bases sitting between them. Germline CDR1 reads ENHRY; CDR2 reads SYGVKD. Here the CDR3 DNA reads TGTGCCATCACACCGGGATATGGCCAGCCCCAGCATTTT. Translating it yields CAITPGYGQPQHF.

This clone was seen only a few times. This chain links TRBV27 with TRBJ2-3; a possible D gene is TRBD2 (5 bases). From germline, CDR1 is MNHEY and CDR2 SMNVEV (reference sequence). The CDR3 has 13 amino acids. V lost 5 bases and J lost 4, with 10 bases in between. The CDR3 loop reads CASSTLGADTQYF. The CDR3 DNA reads TGTGCCAGCAGTACCTTGGGAGCAGATACGCAGTATTTT.

This chain uses TRBV5-1 with TRBJ2-2; D is unclear. The length of the CDR3 is 14 residues. Trimming removed 8 bases from V and 6 bases from J, with 17 bases in between. The germline V gene has CDR1 SGHRS and CDR2 YFSETQ. In DNA form, the CDR3 reads TGCGCCAGTTACCCAAGTGCCGAGGCCGGGGAGCTGTTTTTT. Translated, it gives CASYPSAEAGELFF.